This T cell receptor (beta chain) stems from a study of T cell responses to AZD1222 COVID-19 vaccine (dated by TCRdb to the early 2020s). Context from the whole study: AZD1222 recipients with second doses at about 4 weeks or about 12 weeks were pooled, because spike-specific TCR depth and breadth did not differ between schedules. TCR sequencing was performed for more than 230 trial participants, of whom some 200 were given two doses of AZD1222 and around 25 were given two doses of MenACWY control vaccine. Trial participants were enrolled by age into 18-55, 56-69 and 70-plus year subgroups, with 148, 28 and 57 TCR-sequenced participants respectively.

Regarding this clone: It lacks a known antigen. No much larger clonotype is one base removed from it; base qualities were not supplied.

Beyond this particular receptor, the publication reports: Because no samples from the day 14 peak response were available, repertoires could be characterized only after the peak T cell response. CD4 TCRs associated with the vaccine covered the entire spike protein, and the dominant responses were in regions 160-218 and 743-854. Spike-specific TCR breadth and depth rose significantly after two AZD1222 doses compared with day 0 and with MenACWY recipients. Participants were mostly white British and included more females than males, and it was suggested by the authors that clonal diversity may have been underestimated. Reportedly, almost half of the unique spike-specific TCRs recognized epitopes lying outside the regions that are mutated in the B.1.351 and B.1.1.7 variants. Only five or six AZD1222 recipients were SARS-CoV-2 seropositive at baseline, limiting conclusions about previously exposed vaccinees. In the small 56-69-year group, the increase in depth fell short of significance, most likely because of low power.

Looking up the germline V gene yields CDR1 MNHEY and CDR2 SVGAGI. V trim: 6 bases; J trim: 8 bases; unmatched bases: 12. The cysteine opens and the phenylalanine closes a CDR3 of 14 amino acids. Only the CDR3 portion is preserved as DNA: 42 bases, with reading frame beginning at the first base. The CDR3 regions of human TCRbeta chains were analyzed by immunosequencing. In the original analysis: TCRs in the repertoires were compared against a reference library of SARS-CoV-2-specific TCRs that had been generated with the MIRA antigen-specificity platform. Breadth was defined as the fraction of unique TCRs that were SARS-CoV-2-associated. Depth was defined as the fraction of total T cells that were SARS-CoV-2-associated. Using the MIRA data, every spike-specific TCR was mapped to the spike region that the TCR reacted to and assigned to either a CD4 or a CD8 class. Log10-transformed breadth and depth values were compared by one-way ANOVA with Sidak's multiple comparisons tests. In TCRdb, the immuneACCESS table is reduced to in-frame sequences with V and J assigned. These tables do not hold every clone; where another copy was compared, an unresolved V gene accounts for under half, and the others remain unexplained. The D gene and trimming were derived from the DNA, and the V and J assignments and clone size from that table. Counted in this sample were 150,000 to 160,000 clones; roughly 90% of them appeared once. Approximately 17% of the sample goes to the ten largest clones.

The time point label of this sample denotes: baseline before first vaccination. The vaccinee samples were drawn from two UK trials, COV001 and COV002, one of which was a single-blind randomized controlled phase 2/3 trial testing AZD1222 (ChAdOx1 nCoV-19) in healthy adults. Trial participant PBMC samples were collected at day 0 and day 28 after the second dose for TCRbeta chain sequencing. The rearrangement combines TRBV6-5 with TRBJ1-2; TRBD1 matches 7 bases in the middle. The sample was peripheral blood, taken on day 0 of AZD1222 vaccination. This TCR was recovered from an adult in good health. The nucleotide sequence is given as TGTGCCAGCAGCCTGAACGACAGGGTGGGCGGCTACACCTTC. Its protein is CASSLNDRVGGYTF.